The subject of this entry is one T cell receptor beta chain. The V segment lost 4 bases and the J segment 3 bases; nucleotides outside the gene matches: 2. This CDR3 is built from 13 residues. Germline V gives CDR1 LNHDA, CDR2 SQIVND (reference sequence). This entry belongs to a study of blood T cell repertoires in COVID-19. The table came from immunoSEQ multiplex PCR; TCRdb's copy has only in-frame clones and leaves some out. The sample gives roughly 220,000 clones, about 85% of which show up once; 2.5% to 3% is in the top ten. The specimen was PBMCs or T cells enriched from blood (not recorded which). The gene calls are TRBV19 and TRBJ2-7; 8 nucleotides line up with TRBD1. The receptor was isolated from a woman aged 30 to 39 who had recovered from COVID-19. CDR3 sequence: CASSRQGNYEQYF. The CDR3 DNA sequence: TGTGCCAGTAGTAGACAGGGGAACTACGAGCAGTACTTC.